The 6 T cell receptor beta chains given below trace back to one sample, sequenced in a study of cytomegalovirus exposure and HLA in healthy donors. 13 Jbeta primers and 60 Vbeta primers were used for the PCR. The data were produced by immunoSEQ multiplex PCR, yet TCRdb's version contains in-frame clones alone and is incomplete. The data contain 55,000 to 70,000 clones, around 78% of them singletons. Source material: PBMCs. Every receptor here comes from a man younger than 30 in good health and CMV-seropositive.

The chain has TRBV7-9 and TRBJ2-5; 7 nucleotides align to TRBD1. The CDR3 length is 16 residues. In germline, CDR1 is SEHNR, CDR2 FQNEAQ (reference sequence). The J segment lost 1 base and the V segment lost 1 base, leaving 6 bases of the junction unmatched. In nucleotides, the CDR3 is TGTGCCAGCAGCTTAGTAGGGAAGGGGGCCCAAGAGACCCAGTACTTC. Translation gives CASSLVGKGAQETQYF. The whole variable domain, remainder taken from reference TRBV7-9 and TRBJ2-5, is DTGVSQNPRHKITKRGQNVTFRCDPISEHNRLYWYRQTLGQGPEFLTYFQNEAQLEKSRLLSDRFSAERPKGSFSTLEIQRTEQGDSAMYLCASSLVGKGAQETQYFGPGTRLLVL.

This clone was seen more than once but under ten times. The chain carries TRBV5-1 and TRBJ2-7, with D possibly TRBD2 on 5 matching bases. Trimming removed 3 bases from V and 2 bases from J, with 18 bases in between. Germline CDR1 and CDR2: SGHRS and YFSETQ. The CDR3 totals 16 residues. Here the CDR3 DNA reads TGCGCCAGCAGCTCGGCGGGCGCGGGCCGAACCTACGAGCAGTACTTC. Encoded protein: CASSSAGAGRTYEQYF.

This chain links TRBV5-1 with TRBJ2-3, with D possibly matching TRBD1 (6 bases). The CDR3 extends over 16 amino acids. The ends were cut back, 4 bases at V and 0 bases at J, with 15 bases in the middle. From germline, CDR1 is SGHRS and CDR2 YFSETQ. Here the CDR3 DNA reads TGCGCCAGCAGCACCAGGACAGCGTCTAGCACAGATACGCAGTATTTT. This sequence encodes CASSTRTASSTDTQYF.

This chain uses TRBV5-1 with TRBJ2-5; 7 nucleotides agree with TRBD1. Per the germline V gene, CDR1 is SGHRS and CDR2 is YFSETQ. This CDR3 is 12 amino acids long. V was clipped by 1 base and J by 14 bases; unmatched bases: 8. This CDR3 is CASSLTGESNYF. Here the CDR3 DNA reads TGCGCCAGCAGCTTGACAGGGGAGTCGAACTACTTC.

V and J are TRBV10-3 and TRBJ2-2; 9 bases agree with TRBD2. V shed 4 bases and J 3 bases; nucleotides not matched to a gene: 6. Germline V gene sequence: CDR1 ENHRY, CDR2 SYGVKD. The CDR3 is 16 residues long. As DNA, the CDR3 is TGTGCCATCAGTGTTGCTAGCGGGAAGGACACCGGGGAGCTGTTTTTT. Its protein product is CAISVASGKDTGELFF.

This clone was observed a single time. The rearrangement joins TRBV2 to TRBJ2-5; D uncertain. V was trimmed by 7 bases and J by 1 base, leaving 13 bases between them. Per germline, CDR1 SNHLY and CDR2 FYNNEI. The CDR3 runs 14 residues. The CDR3, as DNA: TGTGCCAGCATTGGCAGGAACAGCCAAGAGACCCAGTACTTC. Translating it yields CASIGRNSQETQYF.